This T cell receptor beta chain was captured in a study of T cell responses to AZD1222 COVID-19 vaccine. Study details: Second doses were pooled across both intervals (about 4 or about 12 weeks).

The germline gives CDR1 SGHTA, CDR2 FQGTGA. The CDR3 is 15 amino acids. The J segment lost 5 bases and the V segment lost 5 bases, leaving 9 bases of the junction unmatched. The study's findings and limits: Possibly, clonal diversity was underestimated; donors were largely white British and included more females. Following two doses of AZD1222, Spike-specific TCR breadth and depth rose. Every sample of the repertoires postdated the peak T cell response.

As to this clone: Its antigen is not identified.

Profiling relied on immunoSEQ multiplex PCR, and the TCRdb table lists in-frame clones only, not all of them. The sample carries 240,000 or so clones, 80% to 95% recorded once. This chain links TRBV7-3 with TRBJ2-7; 10 bases agree with TRBD2. The sequence was obtained from an adult in good health. Sequencing used peripheral blood, obtained on day 0 of AZD1222 vaccination. CDR3 bases: TGTGCCAGCAGCCCCCGGCTAGCGGGAGTTGACGAGCAGTACTTC. As protein: CASSPRLAGVDEQYF.